Listed here are 7 T cell receptor beta chains from one sample, sequenced in a study of T cells after yellow fever vaccination. Each CDR3 protein gets one entry after TCRdb re-called the 5' RACE reads with MiXCR. The table has some 130,000 distinct CDR3 sequences, 6.6% seen once. This specimen was CD4+ T cells sorted from PBMCs, taken 10 days after the yellow fever booster vaccination. These receptors all stem from a man aged 25-45 years who received the YFV17D yellow fever vaccine.

In this sample, this clonotype turned up many times. This chain uses TRBV7-2 with TRBJ1-1, with TRBD1 identical over 10 bases. The germline CDR1 and CDR2 sequences are SGHTA and FQGNSA. The CDR3 contains 15 residues. The J segment lost 5 bases and the V segment lost 5 bases, leaving 8 bases of the junction unmatched. In DNA, the CDR3 is TGTGCCAGCAGCCCCGGACAGGGGGTTTGGACTGAAGCTTTCTTT. Amino acid sequence: CASSPGQGVWTEAFF.

This clonotype was detected ten times or more. This chain uses TRBV30 with TRBJ1-4; no clear D. Per the germline V gene, CDR1 is GTSNPN and CDR2 is SVGIG (reference sequence). V was trimmed by 1 base and J by 8 bases, leaving 11 bases between them. The CDR3 extends over 13 amino acids. CDR3 sequence reads: CAWSGGFKEKLFF. As DNA, the CDR3 is TGTGCCTGGAGTGGGGGATTCAAGGAAAAACTGTTTTTT.

This clonotype was found many times. The gene calls are TRBV7-6 and TRBJ2-7, with D possibly being TRBD1 (5 bases). This CDR3 is built from 14 residues. Germline assignment: CDR1 SGHVS and CDR2 FNYEAQ. V dropped 2 bases and J dropped 1 base, with 9 bases sitting between them. CDR3: CASSLSTGSYEQYF. In DNA form, the CDR3 reads TGTGCCAGCAGCTTAAGTACAGGATCCTACGAGCAGTACTTC.

A remark on this clonotype: A read error may explain this, as a much larger clone is one base away. The CDR3 region is CASSWIIGVDTQYF. In DNA form, the CDR3 reads TGCGCCAGCAGCTGGATTATAGGGGTCGATACGCAGTATTTT. This chain joins TRBV5-1 and TRBJ2-3; perhaps TRBD1 as D (5 bases). The CDR3 sequence is 14 residues long. Germline V gives CDR1 SGHRS, CDR2 YFSETQ. V dropped 3 bases and J dropped 6 bases, with 14 bases sitting between them.

This clonotype was detected only a few times. The junction shows a germline mismatch at one end, possibly a read error. The chain recombines TRBV11-2 with TRBJ2-4; no firm D call. From germline, CDR1 is SGHAT and CDR2 FQNNGV. CDR3 length equals 14 residues. This CDR3 is CASSLARARNIQYF. For the CDR3, the DNA is TGTGCCAGCAGCTTAGCACGCGCCAGAAACATTCAGTACTTC.

There are many counts of this clonotype. In this CDR3 the conserved last residue, phenylalanine or tryptophan, is missing, so a read error is likely. The J gene is TRBJ2-7, the V gene TRBV12-3 or TRBV12-4; D is undetermined. V was pared by 8 bases and J by 6 bases, with 14 bases between. This CDR3 is built from 12 residues. The CDR3 coding sequence is TGTGCCAGCGCCAGACTCCTTGGCGAGCAGTACTTG. Protein product: CASARLLGEQYL.

About this clonotype: A single base separates this from a much larger clone, so it may be a read error. J is TRBJ2-1 and V is TRBV12-3 or TRBV12-4; the match to TRBD2 covers 13 bases. The J segment lost 7 bases and the V segment lost 5 bases, leaving 11 bases of the junction unmatched. This CDR3 contains 17 residues. CDR3 residues: CASSVGLAGVMFNEQFF. CDR3 coding DNA: TGTGCCAGCAGTGTTGGACTAGCGGGAGTTATGTTTAATGAGCAGTTCTTC.